Listed below are T cell receptor beta chains from one sample, sequenced in a study of shared clonotypes between healthy human individuals. Libraries were prepared by immunoSEQ multiplex PCR; TCRdb keeps only in-frame clonotypes and omits some of them. The repertoire holds about 960,000 clones, with around 80% as singletons. The sequencing sample was made of memory CD4+ T cells sorted from blood. The source is a man aged 18-30 years in good health. The CDR3 runs from the conserved cysteine through the conserved F or W. The order of the fields is clone size, D gene, V gene, J gene, CDR3 DNA, CDR3 protein. A D gene is named only where the DNA matches it firmly. Clone size, where shown, is once, few, many, or a class for clones that have expanded.

abundance: -
d_gene: -
v_gene: TRBV6-5
j_gene: TRBJ1-1
CDR3nt: TGTGCCAGCACAGCTAATGGGGGGAACACTGAAGCTTTCTTT
CDR3aa: CASTANGGNTEAFF

abundance: -
d_gene: TRBD2
v_gene: TRBV4-2
j_gene: TRBJ2-1
CDR3nt: TGTGCCAGCAGCCTCGGGACTAGCGAGTACAATGAGCAGTTCTTC
CDR3aa: CASSLGTSEYNEQFF

abundance: -
d_gene: TRBD1
v_gene: TRBV7-3
j_gene: TRBJ2-3
CDR3nt: TGTGCCAGCAGCCCTAGGGACAGGGAGAGGACAGATACGCAGTATTTT
CDR3aa: CASSPRDRERTDTQYF

abundance: -
d_gene: TRBD1
v_gene: TRBV5-1
j_gene: TRBJ1-4
CDR3nt: TGCGCCAGCAGCGGAGTCGGACAGGGGAAGGAAAAACTGTTTTTT
CDR3aa: CASSGVGQGKEKLFF

abundance: -
d_gene: -
v_gene: TRBV30
j_gene: TRBJ1-2
CDR3nt: TGTGCCTGGTCCCTCTCCCCGACAAGGGGCTACACCTTC
CDR3aa: CAWSLSPTRGYTF

abundance: -
d_gene: -
v_gene: TRBV5-1
j_gene: TRBJ2-5
CDR3nt: TGCGCCAGCAGCTTGGCCGGCGACGCCTCCCAAGAGACCCAGTACTTC
CDR3aa: CASSLAGDASQETQYF

abundance: -
d_gene: TRBD1
v_gene: TRBV10-3
j_gene: TRBJ2-1
CDR3nt: TGTGCCATCAGTGTTGGGACAGGGGTAAATGAGCAGTTCTTC
CDR3aa: CAISVGTGVNEQFF

abundance: -
d_gene: -
v_gene: TRBV6-5
j_gene: TRBJ1-1
CDR3nt: TGTGCCAGCAGTTACAGGGGTGTCACTGAAGCTTTCTTT
CDR3aa: CASSYRGVTEAFF

abundance: many
d_gene: -
v_gene: TRBV7-2
j_gene: TRBJ1-6
CDR3nt: TGTGCCAGCAGCTTAGGACAGCCAGGAGGTTCACCCCTCCACTTT
CDR3aa: CASSLGQPGGSPLHF

abundance: few
d_gene: -
v_gene: TRBV19
j_gene: TRBJ1-5
CDR3nt: TGTGCCAGTAGGGATTATAGCAATCAGCCCCAGCATTTT
CDR3aa: CASRDYSNQPQHF

abundance: -
d_gene: -
v_gene: TRBV2
j_gene: TRBJ2-7
CDR3nt: TGTGCCAGCTTGGCTCCCTACGAGCAGTACTTC
CDR3aa: CASLAPYEQYF

abundance: -
d_gene: TRBD1
v_gene: TRBV6-1
j_gene: TRBJ1-2
CDR3nt: TGTGCCAGCAGTTTAACAGGGGGAAGTAGGTATGGCTACACCTTC
CDR3aa: CASSLTGGSRYGYTF

abundance: -
d_gene: -
v_gene: TRBV5-1
j_gene: TRBJ2-1
CDR3nt: TGCGCCAGCAGCTTTGGGAGCTCCTACAATGAGCAGTTCTTC
CDR3aa: CASSFGSSYNEQFF

abundance: -
d_gene: -
v_gene: TRBV30
j_gene: TRBJ2-7
CDR3nt: TGTGCCTGGGGGACGGCCAGGAACGAGCAGTACTTC
CDR3aa: CAWGTARNEQYF

abundance: -
d_gene: TRBD1
v_gene: TRBV6-1
j_gene: TRBJ2-7
CDR3nt: TGTGCCAGCAGCCCCAGACAGGGTTACGAGCAGTACTTC
CDR3aa: CASSPRQGYEQYF

abundance: -
d_gene: -
v_gene: TRBV4-1
j_gene: TRBJ1-5
CDR3nt: TGCGCCAGCAGCCTCGGACACTATAGCAATCAGCCCCAGCATTTT
CDR3aa: CASSLGHYSNQPQHF

abundance: -
d_gene: -
v_gene: TRBV7-6
j_gene: TRBJ2-5
CDR3nt: TGTGCCAGCAGCTTTTCCGACGGGGAGACCCAGTACTTC
CDR3aa: CASSFSDGETQYF

abundance: -
d_gene: TRBD1
v_gene: TRBV6-5
j_gene: TRBJ2-1
CDR3nt: TGTGCCAGCAGTTACCGGGACAGCCTCTACAATGAGCAGTTCTTC
CDR3aa: CASSYRDSLYNEQFF

abundance: few
d_gene: TRBD2
v_gene: TRBV19
j_gene: TRBJ2-1
CDR3nt: TGTGCCAGCCGTAGCGGGGCAGGGTACAATGAGCAGTTCTTC
CDR3aa: CASRSGAGYNEQFF

abundance: -
d_gene: -
v_gene: TRBV6-5
j_gene: TRBJ2-3
CDR3nt: TGTGCCAGCAAGTTCAGGGCCTTCACAGATACGCAGTATTTT
CDR3aa: CASKFRAFTDTQYF

abundance: -
d_gene: -
v_gene: TRBV5-6
j_gene: TRBJ2-2
CDR3nt: TGTGCCAGCAGCCAAGGGGGGTTCACCGGGGAGCTGTTTTTT
CDR3aa: CASSQGGFTGELFF

abundance: -
d_gene: -
v_gene: TRBV7-3
j_gene: TRBJ2-4
CDR3nt: TGTGCCAGCAGCTTCGATGCGGGACAGACAAACATTCAGTACTTC
CDR3aa: CASSFDAGQTNIQYF

abundance: -
d_gene: -
v_gene: TRBV18
j_gene: TRBJ2-1
CDR3nt: TGTGCCAGCTCACCAAGCGACACGCGTGAGCAGTTCTTC
CDR3aa: CASSPSDTREQFF

abundance: -
d_gene: -
v_gene: TRBV18
j_gene: TRBJ2-1
CDR3nt: TGTGCCAGCTCACCAAGGGCTAGCGAATACAATGAGCAGTTCTTC
CDR3aa: CASSPRASEYNEQFF

abundance: once
d_gene: TRBD1
v_gene: TRBV7-2
j_gene: TRBJ1-3
CDR3nt: TGTGCCAGCAGCTTAAAGCCCCGGACAGGGATGAGTGGAAACACCATATATTTT
CDR3aa: CASSLKPRTGMSGNTIYF

abundance: -
d_gene: TRBD2
v_gene: TRBV7-2
j_gene: TRBJ2-5
CDR3nt: TGTGCCAGCAGCCCCCGGCGCGGGACTATCGAGACCCAGTACTTC
CDR3aa: CASSPRRGTIETQYF

abundance: -
d_gene: TRBD2
v_gene: TRBV7-2
j_gene: TRBJ2-1
CDR3nt: TGTGCCAGCAGCTTACGACAAGCGGGGGTCAATGAGCAGTTCTTC
CDR3aa: CASSLRQAGVNEQFF

abundance: -
d_gene: -
v_gene: TRBV18
j_gene: TRBJ1-2
CDR3nt: TGTGCCAGCTCACCATCGGGGCAGGGGATGCGGTATGGCTACACCTTC
CDR3aa: CASSPSGQGMRYGYTF

abundance: few
d_gene: -
v_gene: TRBV5-5
j_gene: TRBJ1-2
CDR3nt: TGTGCCAGCAGCCCAAGTACCAGGGAAAATTATGGCTACACCTTC
CDR3aa: CASSPSTRENYGYTF

abundance: -
d_gene: -
v_gene: TRBV7-9
j_gene: TRBJ2-7
CDR3nt: TGTGCCAGCAGCCCCCCCGGACACGGTCCCTACGAGCAGTACTTC
CDR3aa: CASSPPGHGPYEQYF

abundance: -
d_gene: -
v_gene: TRBV30
j_gene: TRBJ1-6
CDR3nt: TGTGCCTGGAGTGAGGATTTATATAATTCACCCCTCCACTTT
CDR3aa: CAWSEDLYNSPLHF

abundance: -
d_gene: -
v_gene: TRBV2
j_gene: TRBJ2-5
CDR3nt: TGTGCCAGCAGCCAAGGGGCGGAGACCCAGTACTTC
CDR3aa: CASSQGAETQYF

abundance: -
d_gene: -
v_gene: TRBV7-2
j_gene: TRBJ1-2
CDR3nt: TGTGCCAGCAGCTCCTCTTCCTATGGCTACACCTTC
CDR3aa: CASSSSSYGYTF

abundance: -
d_gene: TRBD2
v_gene: TRBV19
j_gene: TRBJ2-1
CDR3nt: TGTGCCAGTAGGAGGGCGGGGGGCTATGAGCAGTTCTTC
CDR3aa: CASRRAGGYEQFF

abundance: once
d_gene: -
v_gene: TRBV30
j_gene: TRBJ1-1
CDR3nt: TGTGCCTGGAGTGCGGGGGCGAGGGGCACTGAAGCTTTCTTT
CDR3aa: CAWSAGARGTEAFF

abundance: few
d_gene: -
v_gene: TRBV7-8
j_gene: TRBJ1-1
CDR3nt: TGTGCCAGCAGCTTAGGGGGCCCGGGGTTTGGTTCTCTTGAAGCTTTCTTT
CDR3aa: CASSLGGPGFGSLEAFF

abundance: -
d_gene: -
v_gene: TRBV6-6
j_gene: TRBJ1-2
CDR3nt: TGTGCCAGCAGGAAACAACTGGGGGGTGGCTACACCTTC
CDR3aa: CASRKQLGGGYTF

abundance: -
d_gene: -
v_gene: TRBV23-1
j_gene: TRBJ2-2
CDR3nt: TGCGCCAGCAGTCAATGGGTCCACACCGGGGAGCTGTTTTTT
CDR3aa: CASSQWVHTGELFF

abundance: -
d_gene: -
v_gene: TRBV30
j_gene: TRBJ1-1
CDR3nt: TGTGCCTGGAGTGTAATCCGACATGAAGCTTTCTTT
CDR3aa: CAWSVIRHEAFF

abundance: -
d_gene: -
v_gene: TRBV2
j_gene: TRBJ1-1
CDR3nt: TGTGCCAGCAGTGAAGGTCGGGGGAACACTGAAGCTTTCTTT
CDR3aa: CASSEGRGNTEAFF

abundance: -
d_gene: -
v_gene: TRBV6-4
j_gene: TRBJ2-4
CDR3nt: TGTGCCAGCCCCGACCCGGGGCACCGCGCCAAAAACATTCAGTACTTC
CDR3aa: CASPDPGHRAKNIQYF